This T cell receptor beta chain appears in the sequencing data of a study of identical twins listed by TCRdb under 2016. General notes on the study: The study deep-sequenced TCR alpha and beta repertoires from monozygotic twins, unrelated adults of various ages and cord blood to test whether fetal clonotypes persist. Replicate twin experiments were performed at different times using different library preparation protocols to rule out contamination.

This clonotype was observed a few times. No cognate antigen has been identified for it. No qualities accompany the bases; no much larger clone lies one base away. Only healthy Caucasian donors were included. The CDR1 and CDR2 encoded by the germline V gene (reference sequence) are DFQATT and SNEGSKA. V and J are truncated by 0 bases and 1 base respectively, leaving an intervening sequence of 6 bases. The CDR3, cysteine through phenylalanine, is 13 amino acids long. Only the CDR3 DNA is retained, 39 bases long and in frame from the first base. Library preparation used 5' RACE. TCRdb lists the instrument as Illumina HiSeq 2000. A universal primer binding site was introduced by template switching, and a unique molecular identifier was present in the final cDNA, enabling accurate counting of TCR cDNA molecules. Specific primers in the conserved constant-segment region were used to synthesize first-strand cDNA for the TCR alpha and beta chains. To control for contamination, every cDNA library carried two barcodes: a SMART-Mk sample barcode plus Illumina barcodes. Two successive PCR steps introduced TruSeq adapter sequences along with Illumina sample barcodes. The Illumina HiSeq platform was used with custom primers to sequence TCR alpha and beta cDNA libraries. The authors' pipeline ran thus. MiGEC was used to process raw reads and extract unique molecular identifiers, and MiXCR was used to find CDR3 positions. For each individual, recombination models were inferred using an EM algorithm with the repgenHMM and IGoR tools. Shared clonotype analysis was performed with the tcR package in R, normalizing sharing by the product of cloneset sizes. To study raw recombination without the effects of thymic and clonal selection, out-of-frame nonproductive sequences were analyzed. TCRdb reworked the public reads: Q25 trimming with fastp, MiXCR clone assembly, productive beta chains retained. Under each unique CDR3 protein, matching rows form one entry showing the most common genes and DNA. TCRdb's processing, not the authors' own work, is the source of the V and J calls. The sample yields 1.5 million to 2 million distinct CDR3 sequences; about 30% were counted once. The ten largest clones add up to about 0.25% of the sample.

What the work shows at the level of the full study, not this receptor alone: In monozygotic twins, out-of-frame TCR alpha sharing was systematically underestimated by recombination models, although the models agreed with sharing between unrelated individuals. Excess twin sharing in beta out-of-frame sequences was weaker because fewer shared sequences lowered the signal-to-noise ratio. Because the same donors could not be followed over many years, conclusions were based on cross-sectional statistical analysis. Zero-insertion analyses could be partly confounded by invariant T cells such as MAIT and iNKT, although diverse VJ usage argued against such confounding for most clonotypes. Abundant cord blood beta clonotypes carried fewer insertions; young adult naive repertoires showed a weaker similar trend, while memory repertoires showed none. Out-of-frame TCR alpha sequences shared between twins showed an excess of low generation-probability sequences compared with coincidental sharing between unrelated individuals.

This sequence originates from a newborn girl in good health. Sequencing was done on a sample of cord blood. Recombination joined TRBV20-1 with TRBJ1-1; TRBD1 could be the D gene, as 5 bases match. The CDR3 region reads CSAREGPNTEAFF. The nucleotides read TGCAGTGCTAGAGAGGGGCCGAACACTGAAGCTTTCTTT.